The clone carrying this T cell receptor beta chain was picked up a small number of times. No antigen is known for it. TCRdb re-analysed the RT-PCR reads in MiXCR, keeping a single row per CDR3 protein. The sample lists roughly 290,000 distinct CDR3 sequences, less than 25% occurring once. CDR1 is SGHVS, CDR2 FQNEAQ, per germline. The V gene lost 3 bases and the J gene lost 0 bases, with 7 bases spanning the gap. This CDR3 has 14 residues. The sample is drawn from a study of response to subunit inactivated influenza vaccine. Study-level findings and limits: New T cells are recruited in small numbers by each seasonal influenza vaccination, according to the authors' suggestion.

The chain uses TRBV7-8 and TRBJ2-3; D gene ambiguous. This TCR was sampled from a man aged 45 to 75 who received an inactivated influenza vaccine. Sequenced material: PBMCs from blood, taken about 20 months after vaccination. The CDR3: CASSLETSTDTQYF. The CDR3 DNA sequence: TGTGCCAGCAGCTTGGAGACTAGCACAGATACGCAGTATTTT.